The 17 T cell receptor beta chains presented below share a single source sample, sequenced in a study of T-cell reconstitution after alpha-beta-depleted transplantation in children. The TCRbeta library incorporated unique molecular identifiers. TCRdb independently ran MiXCR on the PCR reads; one entry per CDR3 protein. This sample has 610,000 or so distinct CDR3 sequences, with roughly a quarter found just once. This material consisted of PBMCs, taken before TCRalphabeta/CD19-depleted stem cell transplant. These receptors were collected from a boy younger than two with Wiskott-Aldrich syndrome, due to receive a stem cell transplant.

The CDR3 bases are TGTGCCAGCAGCTTGTCTCTAATGCGGGGACAGGGTATTCAGGATGGCTACACCTTC. Amino acids: CASSLSLMRGQGIQDGYTF. J is TRBJ1-2 and V is TRBV5-4; 9 bases fit TRBD1. The CDR3 has 19 residues. CDR1 SGHNT and CDR2 YYREEE come from the germline V gene (reference sequence). Unmatched junction bases numbered 19, after V lost 1 base and J lost 6 bases.

J is TRBJ2-5 and V is TRBV2; 9 bases are shared with TRBD2. The CDR3 has 18 amino acids. V shed 10 bases and J 2 bases; nucleotides not matched to a gene: 20. Germline values: CDR1 SNHLY, CDR2 FYNNEI. CDR3 nucleotides: TGTGCCACCAGGATGACGGGACTAGCTAACCACCGTCAAGAGACCCAGTACTTC. This gives the protein CATRMTGLANHRQETQYF.

The chain employs TRBV7-9 and TRBJ2-5; perhaps TRBD2 as D (5 bases). Looked up from germline, CDR1 is SEHNR and CDR2 is FQNEAQ (reference sequence). V was clipped by 5 bases and J by 1 base, with 11 bases between them. The CDR3 is 14 amino acids. CDR3: CASSLRETQETQYF. CDR3 bases: TGTGCCAGCAGCCTCCGGGAAACCCAAGAGACCCAGTACTTC.

This clonotype came up a few times. The chain couples TRBV5-1 to TRBJ2-2; possibly TRBD1 for D (5 bases). From germline, CDR1 is SGHRS and CDR2 YFSETQ. This CDR3 spans 15 amino acids. Trimming shortened V by 0 bases and J by 5 bases, and 11 bases separated the two germline ends. CDR3 in amino acids: CASSLGRTPTGELFF. The CDR3 coding sequence is TGCGCCAGCAGCTTGGGAAGGACACCAACCGGGGAGCTGTTTTTT.

This clonotype was counted only a few times. This chain links TRBV20-1 with TRBJ2-1, with TRBD2 identical over 9 bases. Germline values: CDR1 DFQATT, CDR2 SNEGSKA (reference sequence). The CDR3 runs to 15 residues. With V trimmed by 3 bases and J by 3 bases, 6 bases remained unmatched. CDR3 protein: CSARAGGTFYNEQFF. The CDR3 coding sequence is TGCAGTGCTAGGGCGGGAGGGACTTTCTACAATGAGCAGTTCTTC.

This rearrangement joins TRBV7-9 to TRBJ2-1; TRBD1 matches at 11 bases. The CDR3 totals 17 residues. Trimming removed 4 bases from V and 5 bases from J; junction bases left unmatched: 10. Germline CDR1 reads SEHNR; CDR2 reads FQNEAQ (reference sequence). The CDR3 region is CASSSLGGQGAHNEQFF. CDR3 bases: TGTGCCAGCAGCTCCCTCGGTGGACAGGGGGCACACAATGAGCAGTTCTTC.

This rearrangement joins TRBV28 to TRBJ2-7, with 9 positions matching TRBD1. The J segment lost 1 base and the V segment lost 5 bases, leaving 6 bases of the junction unmatched. Germline values: CDR1 MDHEN, CDR2 SYDVKM. The CDR3 runs 15 residues. The CDR3: CASSAGTGFSYEQYF. CDR3 in DNA: TGTGCCAGCAGTGCAGGGACAGGGTTTTCCTACGAGCAGTACTTC.

The chain uses TRBV20-1 and TRBJ2-7, with 7 bases identical to TRBD1. Trimming took 6 bases from V and 6 from J; bases not matched to a gene: 11. The CDR3 covers 13 residues. Germline V CDR1 and CDR2: DFQATT, SNEGSKA (reference sequence). The CDR3 loop reads CSAFPGTESEQYF. The CDR3 DNA follows: TGCAGTGCCTTCCCGGGGACAGAATCCGAGCAGTACTTC.

This clonotype appeared a few times. One end of the junction fails to match germline, which may point to a read error. This sequence joins TRBV5-1 and TRBJ2-1; D is uncertain. The germline CDR1 and CDR2 sequences are SGHRS and YFSETQ. The CDR3 has 13 amino acids. The CDR3 coding sequence is TGTGCCAGCAGCCTTCGACTGTACAATGAGCAGTTCTTC. Its translation is CASSLRLYNEQFF.

The chain uses TRBV2 and TRBJ2-2; 10 bases match TRBD1. V lost 0 bases to trimming and J lost 6 bases; unmatched junction nucleotides: 7. The CDR3 runs 17 residues. Germline CDR1 and CDR2: SNHLY and FYNNEI. The DNA of the CDR3 is TGTGCCAGCAGTGAAGCGTCCGGGACAGGGGAGGCCGGGGAGCTGTTTTTT. It is translated as CASSEASGTGEAGELFF.

The chain combines TRBV6-1 with TRBJ2-1; 9 bases match TRBD2. Germline lookup yields CDR1 MNHNS and CDR2 SASEGT. V trimming: 7 bases; J trimming: 7 bases; junction bases outside the gene matches: 8. This CDR3 is built from 14 residues. For the CDR3, the DNA is TGTGCCAGCACCAATGGACTAGCGCTGAATGAGCAGTTCTTC. It translates to CASTNGLALNEQFF.

The chain employs TRBV12-3 or TRBV12-4 and TRBJ2-4; no definite D call. The CDR3 consists of 11 residues. Trimming pared 4 bases from V and 8 bases from J, leaving 6 bases between. DNA for the CDR3: TGTGCCAGCAGTTCCCTATACATTCAGTACTTC. Translated: CASSSLYIQYF.

This clonotype appeared a few times. The gene calls are TRBV20-1 and TRBJ2-1; the D gene is possibly TRBD2 (6 bases). The ends were cut back, 3 bases at V and 6 bases at J, with 9 bases in the middle. The CDR3 is 12 amino acids. CDR1 and CDR2 from the germline V gene are DFQATT and SNEGSKA (reference sequence). The CDR3 nucleotides are TGCAGTGCTAGTCATAGCGGCAATGAGCAGTTCTTC. Residues: CSASHSGNEQFF.

The J gene is TRBJ2-7, the V gene TRBV3-1; 9 bases are a match to TRBD1. There are 14 residues in the CDR3. Germline V lookup: CDR1 LGHDT, CDR2 YNNKEL (reference sequence). Losses at the gene ends were 1 base for V and 6 bases for J; bases not matched to a gene: 4. The CDR3: CASSQVGQGGEQYF. CDR3 sequence (DNA): TGTGCCAGCAGCCAAGTGGGACAGGGTGGCGAGCAGTACTTC.

Here the CDR3 reads CASSLATSAGEQFF. As DNA, the CDR3 is TGCGCCAGCAGCTTGGCGACTAGCGCGGGAGAGCAGTTCTTC. V gene TRBV5-1 combines with J gene TRBJ2-1, with TRBD2 matching 8 bases. The CDR3 length is 14 residues. The J segment lost 10 bases and the V segment lost 0 bases, leaving 6 bases of the junction unmatched. Germline lookup yields CDR1 SGHRS and CDR2 YFSETQ.

This clonotype was seen a handful of times. The chain has TRBV24-1 and TRBJ1-5, with a tentative D call TRBD1 (5 bases). The CDR3 totals 14 residues. Trimming cost V 3 bases and J 7 bases, with 12 bases left between them. Germline V CDR1 and CDR2: KGHDR, SFDVKD. This chain's CDR3 is CATSDPGTGQPQHF. CDR3 DNA: TGTGCCACCAGTGATCCGGGGACCGGGCAGCCCCAGCATTTT.

The genes are TRBV4-2 and TRBJ2-3; 8 bases are shared with TRBD2. CDR3 length: 15 residues. The trim removed 1 base at V and 4 bases at J, leaving 4 bases unmatched. Germline CDR1 and CDR2: LGHNA and YNFKEQ. DNA for the CDR3: TGTGCCAGCAGCCAAGCAACGGGAGGGTCAGATACGCAGTATTTT. This gives the protein CASSQATGGSDTQYF.